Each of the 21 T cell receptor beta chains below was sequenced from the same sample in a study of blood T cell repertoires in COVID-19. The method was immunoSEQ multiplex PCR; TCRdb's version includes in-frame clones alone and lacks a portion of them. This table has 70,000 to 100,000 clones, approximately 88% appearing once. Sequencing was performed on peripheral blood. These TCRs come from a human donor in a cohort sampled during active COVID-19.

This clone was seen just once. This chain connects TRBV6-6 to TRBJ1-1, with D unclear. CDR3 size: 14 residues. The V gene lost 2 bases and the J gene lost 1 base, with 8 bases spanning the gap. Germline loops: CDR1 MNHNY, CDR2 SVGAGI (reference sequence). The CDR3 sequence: CASSYGQPNTEAFF. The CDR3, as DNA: TGTGCCAGCAGTTACGGGCAGCCGAACACTGAAGCTTTCTTT.

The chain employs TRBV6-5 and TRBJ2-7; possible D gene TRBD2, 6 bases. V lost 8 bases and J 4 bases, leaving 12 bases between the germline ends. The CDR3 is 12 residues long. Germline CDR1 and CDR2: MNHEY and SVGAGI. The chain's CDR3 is CASGAGPYEQYF. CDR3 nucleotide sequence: TGTGCCAGCGGGGCGGGACCATACGAGCAGTACTTC.

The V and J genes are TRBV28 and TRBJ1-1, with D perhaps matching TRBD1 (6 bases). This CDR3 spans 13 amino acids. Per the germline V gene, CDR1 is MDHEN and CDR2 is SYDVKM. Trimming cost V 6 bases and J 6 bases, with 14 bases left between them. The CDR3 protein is CASRLGGLAEAFF. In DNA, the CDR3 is TGTGCCAGCAGATTGGGGGGGCTAGCTGAAGCTTTCTTT.

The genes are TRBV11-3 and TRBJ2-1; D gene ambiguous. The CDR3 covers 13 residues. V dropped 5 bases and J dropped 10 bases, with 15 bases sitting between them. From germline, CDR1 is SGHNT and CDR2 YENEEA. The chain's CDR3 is CASSTSYISEQFF. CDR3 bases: TGTGCCAGCAGCACCTCTTACATCTCGGAGCAGTTCTTC.

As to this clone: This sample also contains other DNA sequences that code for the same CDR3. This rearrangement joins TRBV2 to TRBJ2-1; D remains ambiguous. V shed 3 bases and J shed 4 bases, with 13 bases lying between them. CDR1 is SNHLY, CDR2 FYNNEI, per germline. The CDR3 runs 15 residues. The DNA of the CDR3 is TGTGCCAGCAGTGAGCGAGACACCCGATACAATGAGCAGTTCTTC. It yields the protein CASSERDTRYNEQFF.

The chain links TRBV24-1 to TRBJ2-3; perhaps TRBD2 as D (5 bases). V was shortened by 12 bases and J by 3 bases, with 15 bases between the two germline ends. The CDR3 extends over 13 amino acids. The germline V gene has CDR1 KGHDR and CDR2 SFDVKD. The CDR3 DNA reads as TGTGCCGTCGGGGTCGGTACGACAGATACGCAGTATTTT. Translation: CAVGVGTTDTQYF.

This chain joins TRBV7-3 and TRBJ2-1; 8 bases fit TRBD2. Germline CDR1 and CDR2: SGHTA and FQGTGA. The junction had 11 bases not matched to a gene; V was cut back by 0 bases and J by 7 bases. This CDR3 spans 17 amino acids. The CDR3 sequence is CASSLTWGAGVRNEQFF. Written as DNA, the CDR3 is TGTGCCAGCAGCTTAACGTGGGGAGCGGGAGTCAGGAATGAGCAGTTCTTC. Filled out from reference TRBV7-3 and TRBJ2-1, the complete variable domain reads GAGVSQTPSNKVTEKGKYVELRCDPISGHTALYWYRQSLGQGPEFLIYFQGTGAADDSGLPNDRFFAVRPEGSVSTLKIQRTERGDSAVYLCASSLTWGAGVRNEQFFGPGTRLTVL.

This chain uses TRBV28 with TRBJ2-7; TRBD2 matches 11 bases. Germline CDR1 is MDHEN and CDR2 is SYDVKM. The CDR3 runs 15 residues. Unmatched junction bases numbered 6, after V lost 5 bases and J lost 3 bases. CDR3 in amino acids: CASSLGTSGIYEQYF. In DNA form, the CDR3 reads TGTGCCAGCAGTCTGGGGACTAGCGGAATCTACGAGCAGTACTTC.

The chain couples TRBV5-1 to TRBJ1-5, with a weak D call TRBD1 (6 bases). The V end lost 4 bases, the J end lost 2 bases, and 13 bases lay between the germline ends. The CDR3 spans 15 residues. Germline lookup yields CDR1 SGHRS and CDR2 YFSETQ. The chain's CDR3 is CASSPGAGGNQPQHF. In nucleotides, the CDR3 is TGCGCCAGCAGCCCAGGGGCAGGGGGCAATCAGCCCCAGCATTTT.

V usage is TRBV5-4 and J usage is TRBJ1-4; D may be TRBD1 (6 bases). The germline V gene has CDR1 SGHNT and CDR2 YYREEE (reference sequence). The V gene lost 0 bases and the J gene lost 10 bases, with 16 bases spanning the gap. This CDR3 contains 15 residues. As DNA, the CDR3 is TGTGCCAGCAGCTTGGCCTTGGCAGGGGAAGGAAAACTGTTTTTT. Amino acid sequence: CASSLALAGEGKLFF. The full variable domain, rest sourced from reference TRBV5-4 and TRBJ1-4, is ETGVTQSPTHLIKTRGQQVTLRCSSQSGHNTVSWYQQALGQGPQFIFQYYREEENGRGNFPPRFSGLQFPNYSSELNVNALELDDSALYLCASSLALAGEGKLFFGSGTQLSVL.

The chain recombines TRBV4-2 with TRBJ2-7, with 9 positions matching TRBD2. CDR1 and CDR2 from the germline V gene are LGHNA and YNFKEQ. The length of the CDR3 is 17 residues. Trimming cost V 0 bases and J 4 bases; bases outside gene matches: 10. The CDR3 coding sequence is TGTGCCAGCAGCCAAGATCGGGGCGGGGGGGCTATTTACGAGCAGTACTTC. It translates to CASSQDRGGGAIYEQYF.

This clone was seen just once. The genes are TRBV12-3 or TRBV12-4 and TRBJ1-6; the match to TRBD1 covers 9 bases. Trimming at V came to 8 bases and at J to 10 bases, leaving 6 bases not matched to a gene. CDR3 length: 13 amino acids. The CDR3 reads CASLLGQGSPLHF. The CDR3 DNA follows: TGTGCCAGCCTGTTGGGACAGGGATCACCCCTCCACTTT.

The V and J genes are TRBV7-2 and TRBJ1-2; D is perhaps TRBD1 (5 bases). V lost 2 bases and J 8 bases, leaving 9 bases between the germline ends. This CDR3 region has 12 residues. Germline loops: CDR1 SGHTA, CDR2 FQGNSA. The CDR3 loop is CASSLLGGGYTF. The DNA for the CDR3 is TGTGCCAGCAGCTTATTGGGGGGAGGCTACACCTTC.

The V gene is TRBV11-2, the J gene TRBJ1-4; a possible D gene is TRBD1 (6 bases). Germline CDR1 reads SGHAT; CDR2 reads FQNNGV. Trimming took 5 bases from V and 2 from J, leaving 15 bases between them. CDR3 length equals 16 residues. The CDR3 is CASSPGAQGTNEKLFF. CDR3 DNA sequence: TGTGCCAGCAGCCCCGGTGCCCAGGGGACTAATGAAAAACTGTTTTTT.

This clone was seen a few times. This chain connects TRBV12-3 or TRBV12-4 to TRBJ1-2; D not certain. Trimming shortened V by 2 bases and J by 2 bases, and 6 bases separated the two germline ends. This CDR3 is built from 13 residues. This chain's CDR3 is CASSLIENYGYTF. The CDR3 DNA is TGTGCCAGCAGTTTAATAGAGAACTATGGCTACACCTTC.

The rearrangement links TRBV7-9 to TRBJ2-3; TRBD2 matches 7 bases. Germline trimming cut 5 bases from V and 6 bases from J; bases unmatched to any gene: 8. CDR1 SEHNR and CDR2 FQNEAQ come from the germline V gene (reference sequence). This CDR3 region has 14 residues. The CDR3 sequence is CASSLGAAGDTQYF. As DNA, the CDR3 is TGTGCCAGCAGCCTCGGGGCAGCGGGGGATACGCAGTATTTT.

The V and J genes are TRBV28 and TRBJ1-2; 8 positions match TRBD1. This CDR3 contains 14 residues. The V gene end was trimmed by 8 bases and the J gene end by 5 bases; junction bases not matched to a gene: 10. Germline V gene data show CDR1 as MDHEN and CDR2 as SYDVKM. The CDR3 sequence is CASATAGGDYGYTF. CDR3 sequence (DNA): TGTGCCAGCGCCACTGCAGGGGGCGATTATGGCTACACCTTC.

The CDR3 loop reads CASSTQGAGNSPLHF. In DNA form, the CDR3 reads TGTGCCAGTAGTACCCAGGGGGCAGGTAATTCACCCCTCCACTTT. The chain uses TRBV19 and TRBJ1-6; the match to TRBD1 covers 8 bases. J lost 6 bases, V lost 4 bases, and 5 bases had no gene match. Per germline, CDR1 LNHDA and CDR2 SQIVND (reference sequence). This CDR3 contains 15 residues.

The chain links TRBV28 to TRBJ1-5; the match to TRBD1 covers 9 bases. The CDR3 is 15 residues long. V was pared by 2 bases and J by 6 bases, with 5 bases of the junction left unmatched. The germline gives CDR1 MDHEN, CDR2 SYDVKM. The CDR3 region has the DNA TGTGCCAGCAGTTTAGTGGACAGGGGTATTCAGCCCCAGCATTTT. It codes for CASSLVDRGIQPQHF.

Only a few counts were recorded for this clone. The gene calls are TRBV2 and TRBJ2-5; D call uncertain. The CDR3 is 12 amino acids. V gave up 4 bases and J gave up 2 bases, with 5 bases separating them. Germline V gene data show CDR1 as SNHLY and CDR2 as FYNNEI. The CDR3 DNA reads TGTGCCAGCAGTGCACTTCAAGAGACCCAGTACTTC. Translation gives CASSALQETQYF. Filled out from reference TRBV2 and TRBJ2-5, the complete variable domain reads EPEVTQTPSHQVTQMGQEVILRCVPISNHLYFYWYRQILGQKVEFLVSFYNNEISEKSEIFDDQFSVERPDGSNFTLKIRSTKLEDSAMYFCASSALQETQYFGPGTRLLVL.

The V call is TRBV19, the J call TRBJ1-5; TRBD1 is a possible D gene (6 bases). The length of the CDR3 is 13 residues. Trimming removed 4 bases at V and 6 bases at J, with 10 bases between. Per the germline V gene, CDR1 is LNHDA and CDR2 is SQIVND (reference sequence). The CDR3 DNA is TGTGCCAGTAGTAGGGGGCAGGGTCAGCCCCAGCATTTT. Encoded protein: CASSRGQGQPQHF. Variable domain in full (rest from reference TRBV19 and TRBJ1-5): DGGITQSPKYLFRKEGQNVTLSCEQNLNHDAMYWYRQDPGQGLRLIYYSQIVNDFQKGDIAEGYSVSREKKESFPLTVTSAQKNPTAFYLCASSRGQGQPQHFGDGTRLSIL.